The rows below give T cell receptor beta chains drawn from one sample of a study of blood T cell repertoires in COVID-19. Clones were sequenced by immunoSEQ multiplex PCR, and TCRdb holds only the in-frame ones, with some missing. There are 150,000 to 250,000 clones in the sample; around 80% occur only once, and about 6.9% lies in the top ten. The material sequenced was peripheral blood. The origin of the receptors is a human donor with acute or convalescent COVID-19. The donor label of this sample is uncertain. CDR3s leave out the opening cysteine and the closing phenylalanine or tryptophan. Each record gives: J gene, V gene, CDR3 protein.

TRBJ2-2	TRBV6-1	ASSEAVGLAPKAGELF
TRBJ1-4	TRBV2	ASSEEEVKKLF
TRBJ2-5	TRBV19	ASSPQGETQY
TRBJ1-1	TRBV30	ARDRDTEAF
TRBJ2-2	TRBV7-3	ASKRVWNTGELF
TRBJ1-1	TRBV5-1	ASSSQGTEAF
TRBJ2-7	TRBV5-1	ASSLDSYPVSYEQY
TRBJ1-2	TRBV19	ASSIPGPNYGYT
TRBJ2-5	TRBV6-5	ASSSPRTGTKETQY
TRBJ2-5	TRBV5-4	ASSLNRGPKETQY
TRBJ2-1	TRBV6-5	ASVSGSSYNEQF
TRBJ1-5	TRBV7-2	ASSFGPPTRNQPQH
TRBJ1-3	TRBV23-1	ATTQNSGQHSGNTIY
TRBJ1-2	TRBV19	ASSIERERDYGYT
TRBJ1-4	TRBV28	ASSLQAANEKLF
TRBJ2-1	TRBV7-3	ASSLQGRGTYNEQF
TRBJ2-1	TRBV9	ASSAGLAGVNEQF
TRBJ1-1	TRBV29-1	SVERDRGESTEAF
TRBJ2-5	TRBV9	ASSERGQETQY
TRBJ2-1	TRBV6-2/TRBV6-3	ASSYWTGGSSYNEQF
TRBJ2-1	TRBV7-9	ASIDPGQGGGNEQF
TRBJ2-1	TRBV25-1	ASSTPSGNEQF
TRBJ2-1	TRBV4-2	ASSQDGSRDNEQF
TRBJ2-7	TRBV7-2	ASSLDGTGSYEQY
TRBJ1-2	TRBV29-1	SVAGGYGYT
TRBJ1-4	TRBV4-1	ASSQDLLAAGTTNEKLF
TRBJ2-1	TRBV6-5	ASSYGGISYNEQF
TRBJ1-5	TRBV28	ASSPTGSSNQPQH
TRBJ1-1	TRBV19	ASSRQGGTEAF
TRBJ1-4	TRBV2	ASRLRTGAGRGRVTNEKLF
TRBJ1-3	TRBV2	ASSEGTAGNTIY
TRBJ2-1	TRBV4-3	ASSQLLGTSGYNEQF
TRBJ2-1	TRBV5-4	ASSFRYNEQF
TRBJ2-3	TRBV30	AWSTGLAGGADTQY
TRBJ2-7	TRBV11-2	ASSRDSPYEQY
TRBJ2-5	TRBV5-1	ASSLSLAGETQY
TRBJ2-2	TRBV11-2	ASSPQAGGVTGELF
TRBJ2-1	TRBV5-4	ASQDPGLAGGVAYNEQF
TRBJ2-5	TRBV14	ASSPGGSVAAETQY
TRBJ2-1	TRBV5-5	ASSEGQGIYEQF
TRBJ1-5	TRBV2	ASSELRVGDQPQH
TRBJ2-7	TRBV29-1	SVRTKNYEQY
TRBJ1-5	TRBV5-1	ASSLSGGEPQH
TRBJ1-2	TRBV25-1	ASSEFTGFGYT
TRBJ1-4	TRBV5-1	ASSARTGVGEKLF
TRBJ2-1	TRBV5-1	ASSLAGQGGMNEQF
TRBJ1-6	TRBV21-1	ASSPSFTGICSSPLH
TRBJ2-7	TRBV5-1	ASSYQSGTGEQY
TRBJ2-7	TRBV7-9	ASSFRGGSYEQY
TRBJ1-2	TRBV28	ASSLSDVYGYT
TRBJ2-2	TRBV29-1	SVEVGLATGELF
TRBJ1-4	TRBV11-3	ASSLGTGGTNEKLF
TRBJ1-1	TRBV11-2	ASSSQGSNLDEAF
TRBJ2-1	TRBV7-6	ASSLNTGQNEQF